Below, 25 T cell receptor beta chains from the same sample are listed, as sequenced in a study of cytomegalovirus exposure and HLA in healthy donors. TCRdb's copy holds only in-frame clones and misses some; the assay was immunoSEQ multiplex PCR. Found here are under 150,000 clones, more than 75% of them singletons; the top ten hold around 10%. What was sequenced was PBMCs. The receptors were gathered from a man aged 18 to 30 in good health and CMV-seropositive.

This chain links TRBV6-5 with TRBJ2-7; a possible D gene is TRBD1 (5 bases). Trimming took 6 bases from V and 0 from J, leaving 9 bases between them. From germline, CDR1 is MNHEY and CDR2 SVGAGI. The CDR3 has 13 amino acids. This CDR3 reads CASRRTLSYEQYF. The CDR3 DNA reads TGTGCCAGCAGGCGGACACTCTCCTACGAGCAGTACTTC.

The chain has TRBV9 and TRBJ1-6; 7 bases line up with TRBD1. Germline V CDR1 and CDR2: SGDLS, YYNGEE. CDR3 length equals 16 residues. The junction had 13 bases not matched to a gene; V was cut back by 3 bases and J by 10 bases. The CDR3 DNA sequence: TGTGCCAGCAGCGACACTCCGGGACAGACGGGATCACCCCTCCACTTT. Translation gives CASSDTPGQTGSPLHF.

The chain recombines TRBV2 with TRBJ1-1; a possible D gene is TRBD1 (6 bases). V was trimmed by 2 bases and J by 6 bases, leaving 16 bases between them. The germline gives CDR1 SNHLY, CDR2 FYNNEI. The CDR3 has 15 residues. The CDR3 loop is CASSEQVGGLAEAFF. Here the CDR3 DNA reads TGTGCCAGCAGTGAACAGGTCGGGGGGCTCGCTGAAGCTTTCTTT.

J is TRBJ1-1 and V is TRBV25-1, with TRBD1 matching 9 bases. Unmatched junction bases numbered 4, after V lost 8 bases and J lost 3 bases. The CDR3 contains 13 residues. Looked up from germline, CDR1 is MGHDK and CDR2 is SYGVNS. CDR3 bases: TGTGCCAGCCAGAGGACAGGGGACACTGAAGCTTTCTTT. The encoded protein is CASQRTGDTEAFF.

J is TRBJ1-1 and V is TRBV19; 11 bases are shared with TRBD1. This CDR3 comprises 12 residues. The germline V gene has CDR1 LNHDA and CDR2 SQIVND (reference sequence). The V gene end was trimmed by 7 bases and the J gene end by 11 bases; junction bases not matched to a gene: 6. Here the CDR3 DNA reads TGTGCCAGTACCCCGGACAGGGGGCCGGCTTTCTTT. Protein sequence: CASTPDRGPAFF.

The J gene is TRBJ2-1, the V gene TRBV4-1, with D possibly matching TRBD2 (5 bases). The ends were cut back, 1 base at V and 8 bases at J, with 15 bases in the middle. Per germline, CDR1 MGHRA and CDR2 YSYEKL. The CDR3 has 15 residues. The CDR3 nucleotides read TGCGCCAGCAGCCAAGTGCCCCGGGATGATGATGAGCAGTTCTTC. Translation gives CASSQVPRDDDEQFF.

In its sample, this clone was seen a few times. V is TRBV5-4 and J is TRBJ2-1; 7 nucleotides line up with TRBD2. The length of the CDR3 is 16 residues. Trimming removed 4 bases from V and 0 bases from J; junction bases left unmatched: 7. Germline assignment: CDR1 SGHNT and CDR2 YYREEE (reference sequence). CDR3 in amino acids: CASSPGRGDSYNEQFF. The CDR3 nucleotides read TGTGCCAGCAGCCCTGGTCGGGGGGACTCCTACAATGAGCAGTTCTTC.

This chain links TRBV5-1 with TRBJ2-3; possibly TRBD2 for D (5 bases). Germline assignment: CDR1 SGHRS and CDR2 YFSETQ. The ends were cut back, 7 bases at V and 4 bases at J, with 16 bases in the middle. This CDR3 is built from 14 residues. Here the CDR3 reads CASHWTLAPDTQYF. The CDR3 DNA is TGCGCCAGCCATTGGACTCTAGCCCCAGATACGCAGTATTTT. The full variable domain, rest sourced from reference TRBV5-1 and TRBJ2-3, is KAGVTQTPRYLIKTRGQQVTLSCSPISGHRSVSWYQQTPGQGLQFLFEYFSETQRNKGNFPGRFSGRQFSNSRSEMNVSTLELGDSALYLCASHWTLAPDTQYFGPGTRLTVL.

The CDR3 DNA is TGTGCCAGCAGCGTGGGACAGGGGGCCTCCTACGAGCAGTACTTC. Amino acid sequence: CASSVGQGASYEQYF. The chain couples TRBV9 to TRBJ2-7, with 12 bases lining up with TRBD1. V shed 2 bases, J shed 0 bases, and the junction held 0 bases outside the gene matches. Germline V gene sequence: CDR1 SGDLS, CDR2 YYNGEE. The CDR3 sequence is 15 residues long. The whole variable domain, filled in from reference TRBV9 and TRBJ2-7, reads DSGVTQTPKHLITATGQRVTLRCSPRSGDLSVYWYQQSLDQGLQFLIQYYNGEERAKGNILERFSAQQFPDLHSELNLSSLELGDSALYFCASSVGQGASYEQYFGPGTRLTVT.

Only one count was recorded for this clone. As DNA, the CDR3 is TGTGCCAGCAGGCCCCCGGGGGGCTTCAATCAGCCCCAGCATTTT. Protein: CASRPPGGFNQPQHF. This sequence joins TRBV6-1 and TRBJ1-5; D perhaps matches TRBD1 (6 bases). Germline loops: CDR1 MNHNS, CDR2 SASEGT. The CDR3 length is 15 residues. V was pared by 6 bases and J by 3 bases, with 15 bases between.

The CDR3 spells CASSFVFPGGRKQFF. In DNA form, the CDR3 reads TGTGCCAGCAGCTTCGTTTTCCCAGGCGGGAGAAAGCAGTTCTTC. J is TRBJ2-1 and V is TRBV2; 7 bases are a match to TRBD2. Germline V lookup: CDR1 SNHLY, CDR2 FYNNEI. The CDR3 has 15 residues. V shed 6 bases, J shed 11 bases, and the junction held 16 bases outside the gene matches.

The chain combines TRBV5-4 with TRBJ2-5; 10 bases map to TRBD2. With V trimmed by 2 bases and J by 1 base, 5 bases remained unmatched. The CDR3 is 16 residues long. CDR1 SGHNT and CDR2 YYREEE come from the germline V gene (reference sequence). The DNA of the CDR3 is TGTGCCAGCAGCTTTGGGCTAGCGGGGGTCCAAGAGACCCAGTACTTC. As protein: CASSFGLAGVQETQYF.

The chain carries TRBV7-2 and TRBJ2-7; 8 positions agree with TRBD1. The junction had 13 bases not matched to a gene; V was cut back by 5 bases and J by 4 bases. Germline V gene data show CDR1 as SGHTA and CDR2 as FQGNSA. CDR3 length: 16 residues. CDR3 sequence (DNA): TGTGCCAGCAGCCCACGACAGGGGATGACGAGTTACGAGCAGTACTTC. This sequence encodes CASSPRQGMTSYEQYF.

This clone was seen ten or more times. This sequence joins TRBV7-9 and TRBJ1-5; D remains unclear. This CDR3 is built from 13 residues. From germline, CDR1 is SEHNR and CDR2 FQNEAQ (reference sequence). V lost 3 bases, J lost 0 bases, and 3 bases lay in between. The CDR3 loop reads CASSFSSNQPQHF. The CDR3 DNA follows: TGTGCCAGCAGCTTCTCTAGCAATCAGCCCCAGCATTTT. Full variable domain (remainder filled in from reference TRBV7-9 and TRBJ1-5): DTGVSQNPRHKITKRGQNVTFRCDPISEHNRLYWYRQTLGQGPEFLTYFQNEAQLEKSRLLSDRFSAERPKGSFSTLEIQRTEQGDSAMYLCASSFSSNQPQHFGDGTRLSIL.

The CDR3 DNA reads TGTGCCAGCAGCCCCTCCAGGGGGCCGGCGCAGTATTTT. Residues: CASSPSRGPAQYF. This rearrangement joins TRBV5-4 to TRBJ2-3; 8 nucleotides agree with TRBD1. Germline CDR1 is SGHNT and CDR2 is YYREEE (reference sequence). The V segment lost 4 bases and the J segment 10 bases; nucleotides outside the gene matches: 8. This CDR3 is built from 13 residues.

V and J are TRBV10-1 and TRBJ1-1, with 10 bases fitting TRBD1. V was pared by 5 bases and J by 4 bases, with 1 base of the junction left unmatched. The CDR3 covers 13 residues. Looked up from germline, CDR1 is WNHNN and CDR2 is SYGVQD (reference sequence). The chain's CDR3 is CASSRDRGTEAFF. The CDR3 region has the DNA TGCGCCAGCAGTAGGGACAGGGGCACTGAAGCTTTCTTT.

This chain joins TRBV19 and TRBJ2-7, with 8 nucleotides matching TRBD2. Germline V gives CDR1 LNHDA, CDR2 SQIVND (reference sequence). The J segment lost 5 bases and the V segment lost 5 bases, leaving 8 bases of the junction unmatched. CDR3 length equals 14 residues. CDR3 nucleotide sequence: TGTGCCAGTAGTCGGACTAGCCTGTCGAACGAGCAGTACTTC. Its protein is CASSRTSLSNEQYF.

This clone was recorded once. This chain links TRBV30 with TRBJ2-4; no reliable D call. The CDR3 is 15 residues long. From germline, CDR1 is GTSNPN and CDR2 SVGIG (reference sequence). Trimming took 1 base from V and 2 from J, leaving 12 bases between them. DNA of the CDR3: TGTGCCTGGAGTGCGGTAGGCGGTTCCAAAAACATTCAGTACTTC. Translated, it gives CAWSAVGGSKNIQYF.

The CDR3 nucleotides read TGTGCTAGTGTATGGGGAGAACAGCCCCAGCATTTT. As protein: CASVWGEQPQHF. V usage is TRBV12-5 and J usage is TRBJ1-5, with unresolved D. Trimming took 7 bases from V and 7 from J, leaving 11 bases between them. CDR3 length equals 12 residues. Germline V lookup: CDR1 LGHNT, CDR2 FRNRAP.

The rearrangement uses TRBV30 and TRBJ2-1; D possibly corresponds to TRBD1 (5 bases). CDR3 size: 13 residues. CDR1 and CDR2 from the germline V gene are GTSNPN and SVGIG (reference sequence). Trimming took 2 bases from V and 6 from J, leaving 11 bases between them. CDR3 region: CAWSRGSSNEQFF. CDR3 nucleotide sequence: TGTGCCTGGAGTAGGGGTAGTTCCAATGAGCAGTTCTTC.

V usage is TRBV9 and J usage is TRBJ2-7, with D tentatively TRBD2 (6 bases). This CDR3 is 12 amino acids long. V lost 4 bases and J 6 bases, leaving 11 bases between the germline ends. Looked up from germline, CDR1 is SGDLS and CDR2 is YYNGEE. CDR3 protein: CASSQDGGEQYF. The CDR3 DNA reads as TGTGCCAGCAGCCAAGACGGGGGCGAGCAGTACTTC.

This clone was recorded once. This rearrangement joins TRBV6-5 to TRBJ2-2; D is undetermined. Germline V lookup: CDR1 MNHEY, CDR2 SVGAGI. V dropped 3 bases and J dropped 4 bases, with 6 bases sitting between them. This CDR3 has 13 amino acids. CDR3 nucleotide sequence: TGTGCCAGCAGTTATTTCGGCACCGGGGAGCTGTTTTTT. Translation: CASSYFGTGELFF.

The chain couples TRBV7-8 to TRBJ2-5, with 11 positions matching TRBD2. Germline trimming cut 3 bases from V and 3 bases from J; bases unmatched to any gene: 0. This CDR3 spans 14 amino acids. Germline assignment: CDR1 SGHVS and CDR2 FQNEAQ. The CDR3 is CASSLTSGEETQYF. As DNA, the CDR3 is TGTGCCAGCAGCTTGACTAGCGGGGAAGAGACCCAGTACTTC. The full variable domain, rest sourced from reference TRBV7-8 and TRBJ2-5, is GAGVSQSPRYKVAKRGQDVALRCDPISGHVSLFWYQQALGQGPEFLTYFQNEAQLDKSGLPSDRFFAERPEGSVSTLKIQRTQQEDSAVYLCASSLTSGEETQYFGPGTRLLVL.

This CDR3 reads CASSLGASGARGGTQYF. In DNA form, the CDR3 reads TGTGCCAGCAGCTTAGGGGCTAGCGGGGCTCGGGGTGGGACCCAGTACTTC. The chain couples TRBV11-2 to TRBJ2-5; 9 bases map to TRBD2. Germline lookup yields CDR1 SGHAT and CDR2 FQNNGV. The CDR3 runs to 17 residues. V shed 1 base and J 7 bases; nucleotides not matched to a gene: 13.

The rearrangement links TRBV4-2 to TRBJ2-1, with 9 nucleotides matching TRBD2. The CDR3 has 15 amino acids. Germline V gives CDR1 LGHNA, CDR2 YNFKEQ. Trimming removed 1 base from V and 5 bases from J; junction bases left unmatched: 3. The chain's CDR3 is CASSQGAGGHNEQFF. In nucleotides, the CDR3 is TGTGCCAGCAGCCAAGGAGCGGGAGGCCACAATGAGCAGTTCTTC.